This TCR beta chain was identified in a study of blood T cell repertoires in COVID-19. As to this clone: The junction shows a germline mismatch at one end, possibly a read error.

Libraries were prepared by immunoSEQ multiplex PCR; TCRdb keeps only in-frame clonotypes and omits some of them. The sample lists about 54,000 clones, around 90% occurring once. This TCR came from a man aged 50 to 60 with active COVID-19. The sequencing sample was made of peripheral blood.

The CDR3 region is CASSLASSSGGMLNEQFF. As DNA, the CDR3 is TGTGCTAGCAGCTTAGCGTCGTCTAGCGGGGGGATGTTAAATGAGCAGTTCTTC. The chain recombines TRBV7-7 with TRBJ2-1; 11 nucleotides align to TRBD2. In germline, CDR1 is SSHAT, CDR2 FNYEAQ (reference sequence). The CDR3 has 18 amino acids. The full variable domain, with the rest looked up from reference TRBV7-7 and TRBJ2-1, is GAGVSQSPRYKVTKRGQDVTLRCDPISSHATLYWYQQALGQGPEFLTYFNYEAQPDKSGLPSDRFSAERPEGSISTLTIQRTEQRDSAMYRCASSLASSSGGMLNEQFFGPGTRLTVL.